The 10 T cell receptor beta chains in this list originate from one sample, sequenced in a study of control samples from healthy donors and cancer patients. Sequencing was performed with immunoSEQ multiplex PCR; in TCRdb, only in-frame clones are kept and a portion is missing. Among roughly 88,000 clones listed, about 82% were seen once. Sequences were obtained from blood. The receptors derive from a young man in good health.

This clone appeared a few times. The chain links TRBV5-6 to TRBJ2-2, with 11 positions matching TRBD1. With 4 bases clipped from V and 6 bases from J, the junction kept 8 bases outside the gene matches. The CDR3 totals 16 residues. Germline V lookup: CDR1 SGHDT, CDR2 YYEEEE. CDR3 sequence: CASSLGTGQGAGELFF. The CDR3, as DNA: TGTGCCAGCAGCCTCGGCACGGGACAGGGGGCCGGGGAGCTGTTTTTT.

This rearrangement joins TRBV6-5 to TRBJ1-1, with D uncertain. Germline assignment: CDR1 MNHEY and CDR2 SVGAGI. CDR3 length equals 14 residues. Between the trimmed V and J ends, which lost 4 bases and 7 bases, there was a span of 16 bases. CDR3 region: CASSSTLMDFEAFF. The CDR3 DNA sequence: TGTGCCAGCAGTTCTACCTTGATGGACTTTGAAGCTTTCTTT.

The chain has TRBV14 and TRBJ2-7; D is uncertain. Looked up from germline, CDR1 is SGHDN and CDR2 is FVKESK. The V and J ends lost 1 base and 6 bases respectively, with 16 bases between them. The CDR3 length is 15 residues. CDR3 amino acids: CASSQAGPRVGEQYF. CDR3 coding DNA: TGTGCCAGCAGCCAAGCCGGCCCGCGCGTTGGCGAGCAGTACTTC.

The chain combines TRBV7-3 with TRBJ2-3, with D unresolved. The CDR3 is 15 residues long. The V end lost 0 bases, the J end lost 3 bases, and 10 bases lay between the germline ends. Germline V CDR1 and CDR2: SGHTA, FQGTGA. CDR3 bases: TGTGCCAGCAGCTTAACGTCGGCGGCTACAGATACGCAGTATTTT. It encodes CASSLTSAATDTQYF.

The J gene is TRBJ1-3, the V gene TRBV27; D unresolved. Trimming took 8 bases from V and 0 from J, leaving 5 bases between them. Germline lookup yields CDR1 MNHEY and CDR2 SMNVEV (reference sequence). The CDR3 has 12 residues. Here the CDR3 reads CASGSSGNTIYF. CDR3 sequence (DNA): TGTGCCAGCGGCAGCTCTGGAAACACCATATATTTT.

The J gene is TRBJ1-1, the V gene TRBV18; TRBD1 matches 9 bases. The germline CDR1 and CDR2 sequences are KGHSH and LQKENI. This CDR3 has 14 residues. Unmatched junction bases numbered 9, after V lost 3 bases and J lost 10 bases. This chain's CDR3 is CASSPTTGGKLAFF. The CDR3 DNA follows: TGTGCCAGCTCACCGACGACAGGGGGAAAATTAGCTTTCTTT. Full variable domain (outside the CDR3, taken from reference TRBV18 and TRBJ1-1): NAGVMQNPRHLVRRRGQEARLRCSPMKGHSHVYWYRQLPEEGLKFMVYLQKENIIDESGMPKERFSAEFPKEGPSILRIQQVVRGDSAAYFCASSPTTGGKLAFFGQGTRLTVV.

V gene TRBV29-1 combines with J gene TRBJ2-1, with 7 bases fitting TRBD1. Trimming at V came to 3 bases and at J to 0 bases, leaving 11 bases not matched to a gene. Looked up from germline, CDR1 is SQVTM and CDR2 is ANQGSEA. The CDR3 extends over 17 amino acids. CDR3 loop: CSVESVFGQASYNEQFF. For the CDR3, the DNA is TGCAGCGTTGAGTCTGTTTTTGGACAGGCCTCCTACAATGAGCAGTTCTTC.

With respect to this clone: Other DNA sequences in the same sample also yield this CDR3. The V and J genes are TRBV12-3 or TRBV12-4 and TRBJ1-5; 9 nucleotides agree with TRBD1. The trim removed 6 bases at V and 5 bases at J, leaving 2 bases unmatched. This CDR3 has 13 amino acids. CDR3 nucleotides: TGTGCCAGCAGACGGACAGGGGATCAGCCCCAGCATTTT. Encoded protein: CASRRTGDQPQHF.

The chain links TRBV18 to TRBJ1-3; a possible D gene is TRBD1 (6 bases). The V end was cut by 2 bases, the J end by 0 bases, with 8 bases between. The CDR3 contains 15 residues. Germline CDR1 reads KGHSH; CDR2 reads LQKENI. CDR3 sequence reads: CASSPKTGSGNTIYF. CDR3 sequence (DNA): TGTGCCAGCTCACCAAAGACAGGCTCTGGAAACACCATATATTTT.

The gene calls are TRBV4-2 and TRBJ2-3, with no clear D. Germline V gives CDR1 LGHNA, CDR2 YNFKEQ. The CDR3 has 14 residues. Trimming pared 0 bases from V and 8 bases from J, leaving 12 bases between. The CDR3 region has the DNA TGTGCCAGCAGCCAAGACCAATCCCATATTACGCAGTATTTT. It is translated as CASSQDQSHITQYF.